This T cell receptor beta chain was recovered during a study of T cell changes during pregnancy in multiple sclerosis. V trimming: 4 bases; J trimming: 4 bases; junction bases outside the gene matches: 6. The CDR3 runs to 15 residues. The germline V gene has CDR1 MGHRA and CDR2 YSYEKL. Sequencing was performed with immunoSEQ multiplex PCR; in TCRdb, only in-frame clones are kept and a portion is missing. Among about 39,000 clones listed, under 95% were seen once. The sequence derives from a female donor in good health, enrolled as a control in a pregnancy study. The specimen was CD4+ T cells from peripheral blood mononuclear cells, collected in the third trimester of pregnancy. The gene calls are TRBV4-1 and TRBJ2-1; 8 nucleotides line up with TRBD2. This CDR3 is CASSLSGGPYNEQFF. The DNA for the CDR3 is TGCGCCAGCAGCCTAAGCGGGGGACCATACAATGAGCAGTTCTTC.